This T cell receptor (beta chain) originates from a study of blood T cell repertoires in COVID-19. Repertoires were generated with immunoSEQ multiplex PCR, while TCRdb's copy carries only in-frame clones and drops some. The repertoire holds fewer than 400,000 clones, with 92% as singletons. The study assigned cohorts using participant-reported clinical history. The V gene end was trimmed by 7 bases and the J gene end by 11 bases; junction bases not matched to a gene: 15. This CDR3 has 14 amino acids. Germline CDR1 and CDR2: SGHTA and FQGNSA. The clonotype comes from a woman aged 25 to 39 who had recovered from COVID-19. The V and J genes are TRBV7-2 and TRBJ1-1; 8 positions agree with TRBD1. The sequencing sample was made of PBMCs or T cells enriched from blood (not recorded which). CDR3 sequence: CASILGDRGFSAFF. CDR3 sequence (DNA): TGTGCCAGCATCCTGGGAGACAGGGGTTTTTCGGCTTTCTTT.